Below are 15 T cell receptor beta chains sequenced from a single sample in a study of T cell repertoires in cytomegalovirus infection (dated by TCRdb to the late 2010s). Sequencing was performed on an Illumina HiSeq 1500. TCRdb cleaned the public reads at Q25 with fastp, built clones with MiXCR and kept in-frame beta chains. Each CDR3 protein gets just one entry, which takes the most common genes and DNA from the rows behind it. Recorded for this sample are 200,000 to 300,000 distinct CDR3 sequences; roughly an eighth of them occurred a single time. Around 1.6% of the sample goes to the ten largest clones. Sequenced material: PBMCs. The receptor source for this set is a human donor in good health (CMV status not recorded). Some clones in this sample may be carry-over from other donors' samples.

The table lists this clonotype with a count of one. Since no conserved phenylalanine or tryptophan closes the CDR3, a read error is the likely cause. This CDR3 reads CASSLGGTGELFL. The CDR3 nucleotides are TGTGCCAGCAGCTTGGGAGGTACCGGGGAGCTGTTTCTT. The chain carries TRBV7-2 and TRBJ2-2; D is possibly TRBD2 (6 bases). The CDR3 sequence is 13 residues long. With 3 bases removed from V and 5 bases from J, the gap between germline ends came to 7 bases. Germline CDR1 and CDR2: SGHTA and FQGNSA.

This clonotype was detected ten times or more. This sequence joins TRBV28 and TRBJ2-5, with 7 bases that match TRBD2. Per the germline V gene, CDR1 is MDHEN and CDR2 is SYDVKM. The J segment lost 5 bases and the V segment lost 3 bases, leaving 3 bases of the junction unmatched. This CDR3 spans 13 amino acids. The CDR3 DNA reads TGTGCCAGCAGTTTGGGGGGGGGGGAGACCCAGTACTTC. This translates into CASSLGGGETQYF.

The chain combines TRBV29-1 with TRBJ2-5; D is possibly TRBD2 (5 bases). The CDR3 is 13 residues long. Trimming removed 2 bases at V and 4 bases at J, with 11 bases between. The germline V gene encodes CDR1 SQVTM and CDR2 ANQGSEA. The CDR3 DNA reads TGCAGCGTTGAAATGGACTGGGGAGAGACCCAGTACTTC. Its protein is CSVEMDWGETQYF.

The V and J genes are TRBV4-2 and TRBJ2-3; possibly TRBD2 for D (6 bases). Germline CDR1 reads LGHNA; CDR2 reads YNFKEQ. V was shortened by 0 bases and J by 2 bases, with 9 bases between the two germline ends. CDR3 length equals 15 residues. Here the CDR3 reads CASSQDGDFTDTQYF. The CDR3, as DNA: TGTGCCAGCAGCCAAGATGGGGACTTCACAGATACGCAGTATTTT.

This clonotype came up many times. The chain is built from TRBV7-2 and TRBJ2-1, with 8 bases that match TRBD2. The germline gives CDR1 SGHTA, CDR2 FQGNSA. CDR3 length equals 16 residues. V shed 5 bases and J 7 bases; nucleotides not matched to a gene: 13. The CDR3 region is CASSPGGAVGRNEQFF. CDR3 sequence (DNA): TGTGCCAGCAGCCCCGGGGGGGCGGTGGGGAGGAATGAGCAGTTCTTC.

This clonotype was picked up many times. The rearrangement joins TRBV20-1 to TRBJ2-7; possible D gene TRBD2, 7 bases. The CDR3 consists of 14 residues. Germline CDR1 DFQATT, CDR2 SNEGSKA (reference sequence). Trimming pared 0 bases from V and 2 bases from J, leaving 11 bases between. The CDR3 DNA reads TGCAGTGCTAGAGATGCGGGGGCGGCCTACGAGCAGTACTTC. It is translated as CSARDAGAAYEQYF.

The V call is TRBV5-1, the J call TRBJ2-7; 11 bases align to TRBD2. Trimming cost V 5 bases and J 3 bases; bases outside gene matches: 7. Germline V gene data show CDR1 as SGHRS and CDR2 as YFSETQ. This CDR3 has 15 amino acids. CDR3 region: CASRPTSGGFYEQYF. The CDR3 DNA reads TGCGCCAGCAGACCCACTAGCGGGGGCTTCTACGAGCAGTACTTC.

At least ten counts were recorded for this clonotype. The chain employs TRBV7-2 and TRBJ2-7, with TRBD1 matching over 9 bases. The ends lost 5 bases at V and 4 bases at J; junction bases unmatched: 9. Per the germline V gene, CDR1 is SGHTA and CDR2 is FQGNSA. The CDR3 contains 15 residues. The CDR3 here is CASSPPGQGLYEQYF. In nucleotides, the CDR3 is TGTGCCAGCAGCCCTCCGGGACAGGGTTTATACGAGCAGTACTTC.

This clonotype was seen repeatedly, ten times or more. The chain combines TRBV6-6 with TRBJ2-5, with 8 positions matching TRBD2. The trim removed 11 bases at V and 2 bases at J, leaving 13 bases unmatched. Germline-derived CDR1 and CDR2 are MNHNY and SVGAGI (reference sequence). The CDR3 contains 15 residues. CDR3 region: CASWRTGRAQETQYF. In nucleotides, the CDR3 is TGTGCCTCTTGGCGGACCGGGAGGGCTCAAGAGACCCAGTACTTC.

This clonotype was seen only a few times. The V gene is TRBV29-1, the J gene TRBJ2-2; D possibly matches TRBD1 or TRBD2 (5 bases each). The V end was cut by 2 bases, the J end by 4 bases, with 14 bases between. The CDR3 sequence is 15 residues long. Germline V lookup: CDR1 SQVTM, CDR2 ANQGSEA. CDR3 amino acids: CSVEIRARGTGELFF. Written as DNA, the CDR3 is TGCAGCGTTGAAATCAGGGCGAGGGGCACCGGGGAGCTGTTTTTT.

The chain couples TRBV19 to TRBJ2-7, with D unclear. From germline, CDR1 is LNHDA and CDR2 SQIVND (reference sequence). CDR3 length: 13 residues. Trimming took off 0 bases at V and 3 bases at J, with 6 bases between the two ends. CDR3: CASSIEDHYEQYF. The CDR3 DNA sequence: TGTGCCAGTAGTATAGAGGACCACTACGAGCAGTACTTC.

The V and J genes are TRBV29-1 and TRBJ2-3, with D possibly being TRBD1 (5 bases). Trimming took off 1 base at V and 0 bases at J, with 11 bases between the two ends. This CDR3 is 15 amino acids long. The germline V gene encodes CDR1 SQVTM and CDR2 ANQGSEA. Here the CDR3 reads CSVEGGGYSTDTQYF. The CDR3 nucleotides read TGCAGCGTTGAAGGGGGCGGCTATAGCACAGATACGCAGTATTTT.

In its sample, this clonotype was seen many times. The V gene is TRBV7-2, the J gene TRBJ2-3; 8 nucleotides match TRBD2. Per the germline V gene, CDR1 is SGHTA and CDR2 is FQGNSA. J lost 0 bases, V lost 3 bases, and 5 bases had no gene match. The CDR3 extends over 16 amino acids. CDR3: CASSFSSGRSTDTQYF. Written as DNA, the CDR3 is TGTGCCAGCAGCTTTTCTAGCGGGCGGAGCACAGATACGCAGTATTTT.

DNA for the CDR3: TGCGCCAGCAGCTTGGAGCCCAAGGGCACTAATGAAAAACTGTTTTTT. Translated, it gives CASSLEPKGTNEKLFF. The genes are TRBV5-1 and TRBJ1-4, with D uncertain. This CDR3 comprises 16 residues. From germline, CDR1 is SGHRS and CDR2 YFSETQ. Trimming pared 0 bases from V and 2 bases from J, leaving 11 bases between.

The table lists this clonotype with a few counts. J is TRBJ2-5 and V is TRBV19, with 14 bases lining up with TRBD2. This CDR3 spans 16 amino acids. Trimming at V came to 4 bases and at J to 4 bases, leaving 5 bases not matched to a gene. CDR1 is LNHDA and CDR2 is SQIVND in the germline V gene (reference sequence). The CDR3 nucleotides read TGTGCCAGTAGTACCGGGACTAGCGGGAGAGGAGAGACCCAGTACTTC. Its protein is CASSTGTSGRGETQYF.